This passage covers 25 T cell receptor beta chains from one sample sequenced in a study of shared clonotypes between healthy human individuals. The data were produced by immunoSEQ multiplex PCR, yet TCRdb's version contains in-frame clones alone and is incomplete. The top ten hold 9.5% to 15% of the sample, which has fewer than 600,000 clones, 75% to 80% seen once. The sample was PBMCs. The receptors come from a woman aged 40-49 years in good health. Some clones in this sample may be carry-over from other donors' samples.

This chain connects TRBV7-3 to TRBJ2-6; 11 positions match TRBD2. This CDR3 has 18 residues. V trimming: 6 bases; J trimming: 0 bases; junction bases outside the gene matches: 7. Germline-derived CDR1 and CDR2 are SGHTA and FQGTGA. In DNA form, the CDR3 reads TGTGCCAGCAGGCCACTAGCGGGAGTTAGCTCTGGGGCCAACGTCCTGACTTTC. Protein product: CASRPLAGVSSGANVLTF.

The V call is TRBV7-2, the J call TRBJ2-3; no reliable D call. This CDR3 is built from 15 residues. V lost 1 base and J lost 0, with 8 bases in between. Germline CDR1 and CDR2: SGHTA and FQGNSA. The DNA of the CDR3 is TGTGCCAGCAGCTTAGGTACAGTTAGCACAGATACGCAGTATTTT. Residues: CASSLGTVSTDTQYF. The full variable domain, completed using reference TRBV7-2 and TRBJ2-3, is GAGVSQSPSNKVTEKGKDVELRCDPISGHTALYWYRQSLGQGLEFLIYFQGNSAPDKSGLPSDRFSAERTGGSVSTLTIQRTQQEDSAVYLCASSLGTVSTDTQYFGPGTRLTVL.

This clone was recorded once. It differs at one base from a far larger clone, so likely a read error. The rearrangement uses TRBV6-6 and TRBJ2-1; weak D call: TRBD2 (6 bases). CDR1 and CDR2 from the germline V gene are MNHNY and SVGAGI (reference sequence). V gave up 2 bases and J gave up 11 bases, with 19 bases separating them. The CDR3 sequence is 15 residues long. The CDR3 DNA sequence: TGTGCCAGCAGTTACGTGGGTCTAGTGGGACTTCAGCAGTTCTTC. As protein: CASSYVGLVGLQQFF.

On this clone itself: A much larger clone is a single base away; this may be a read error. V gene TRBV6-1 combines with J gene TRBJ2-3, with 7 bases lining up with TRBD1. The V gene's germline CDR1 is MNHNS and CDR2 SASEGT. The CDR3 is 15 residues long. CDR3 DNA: TGTGCCAACAGTACTACAGGGGCCGGGGCAGATACGCAGTATTTT. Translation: CANSTTGAGADTQYF.

CDR3 sequence: CASSRTNQGHGYTF. For the CDR3, the DNA is TGTGCCAGCAGCCGGACCAACCAGGGGCATGGCTACACCTTC. The chain recombines TRBV11-2 with TRBJ1-2; TRBD1 might be the D (6 bases). The V and J ends lost 5 bases and 6 bases respectively, with 16 bases between them. The germline V gene encodes CDR1 SGHAT and CDR2 FQNNGV. The CDR3 contains 14 residues.

CDR3 DNA: TGCGCCAGCAGCTCGACAGGGAACGATCAGCCCCAGCATTTT. Protein sequence: CASSSTGNDQPQHF. The chain joins TRBV5-1 to TRBJ1-5; 7 bases are a match to TRBD1. Germline CDR1 is SGHRS and CDR2 is YFSETQ. Germline trimming cut 3 bases from V and 5 bases from J; bases unmatched to any gene: 5. The CDR3 totals 14 residues.

The CDR3 sequence: CSARRGGSSYNEQFF. CDR3 coding DNA: TGCAGCGCCCGCCGGGGCGGGAGCTCCTACAATGAGCAGTTCTTC. The chain carries TRBV29-1 and TRBJ2-1, with 7 bases identical to TRBD2. The germline CDR1 and CDR2 sequences are SQVTM and ANQGSEA. The junction had 9 bases not matched to a gene; V was cut back by 7 bases and J by 0 bases. The CDR3 consists of 15 residues.

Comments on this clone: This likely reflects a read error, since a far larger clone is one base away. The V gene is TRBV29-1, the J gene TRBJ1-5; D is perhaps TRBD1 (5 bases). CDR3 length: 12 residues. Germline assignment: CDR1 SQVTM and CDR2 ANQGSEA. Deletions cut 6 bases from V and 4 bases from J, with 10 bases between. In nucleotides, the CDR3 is TGCAGCGTAGGACGGGGGAATCAGCCCCAGCATTTT. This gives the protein CSVGRGNQPQHF.

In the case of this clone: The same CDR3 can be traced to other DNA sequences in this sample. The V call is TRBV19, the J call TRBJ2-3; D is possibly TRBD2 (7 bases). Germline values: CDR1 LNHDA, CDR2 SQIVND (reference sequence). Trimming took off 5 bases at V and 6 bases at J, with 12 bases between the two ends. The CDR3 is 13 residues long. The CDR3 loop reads CASSVGGADTQYF. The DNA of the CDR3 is TGTGCCAGTAGTGTAGGGGGGGCGGATACGCAGTATTTT.

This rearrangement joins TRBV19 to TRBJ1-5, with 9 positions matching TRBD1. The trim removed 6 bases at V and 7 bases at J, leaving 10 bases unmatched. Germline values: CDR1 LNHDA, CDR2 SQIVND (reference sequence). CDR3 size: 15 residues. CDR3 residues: CASSPDRGVGQPQHF. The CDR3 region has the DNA TGTGCCAGTAGCCCCGACAGGGGGGTTGGACAGCCCCAGCATTTT.

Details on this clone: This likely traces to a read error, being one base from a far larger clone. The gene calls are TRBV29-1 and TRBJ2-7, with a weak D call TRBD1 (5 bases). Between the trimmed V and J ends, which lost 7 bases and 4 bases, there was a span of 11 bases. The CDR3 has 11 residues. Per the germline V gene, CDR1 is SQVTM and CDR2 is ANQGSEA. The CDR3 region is CSARKGYEQYF. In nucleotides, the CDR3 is TGCAGCGCCAGGAAGGGGTACGAGCAGTACTTC.

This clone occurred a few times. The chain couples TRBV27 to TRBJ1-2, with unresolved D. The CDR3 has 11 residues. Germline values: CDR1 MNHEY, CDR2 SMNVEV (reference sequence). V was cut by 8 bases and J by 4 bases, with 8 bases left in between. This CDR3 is CASRGLYGYTF. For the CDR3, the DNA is TGTGCCAGCCGTGGGCTCTATGGCTACACCTTC.

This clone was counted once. The CDR3 sequence: CASSLDRTGIYGYTF. CDR3 DNA sequence: TGCGCCAGCAGCTTGGATAGGACAGGGATATATGGCTACACCTTC. V usage is TRBV5-1 and J usage is TRBJ1-2; 8 bases fit TRBD1. The length of the CDR3 is 15 residues. The trim removed 0 bases at V and 5 bases at J, leaving 6 bases unmatched. Germline loops: CDR1 SGHRS, CDR2 YFSETQ.

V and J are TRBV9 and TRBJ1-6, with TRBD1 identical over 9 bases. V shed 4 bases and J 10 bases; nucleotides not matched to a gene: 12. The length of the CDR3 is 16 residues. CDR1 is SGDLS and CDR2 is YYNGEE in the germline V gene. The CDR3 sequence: CASSPPGQGNRSPLHF. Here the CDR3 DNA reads TGTGCCAGCAGCCCCCCGGGACAGGGAAATAGATCACCCCTCCACTTT.

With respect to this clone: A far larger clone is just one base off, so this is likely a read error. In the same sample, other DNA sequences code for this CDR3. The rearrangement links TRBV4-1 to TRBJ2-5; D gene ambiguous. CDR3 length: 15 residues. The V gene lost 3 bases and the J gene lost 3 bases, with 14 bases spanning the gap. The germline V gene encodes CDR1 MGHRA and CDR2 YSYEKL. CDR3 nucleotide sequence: TGCGCCAGCAGCCAGGTTCAATCGCTGAAAGAGACCCAGTACTTC. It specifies CASSQVQSLKETQYF.

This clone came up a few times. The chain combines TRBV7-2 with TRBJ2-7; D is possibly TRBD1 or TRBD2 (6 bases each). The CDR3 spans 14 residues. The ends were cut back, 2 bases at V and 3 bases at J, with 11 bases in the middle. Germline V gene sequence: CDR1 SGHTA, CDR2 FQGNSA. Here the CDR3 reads CASSLSGANYEQYF. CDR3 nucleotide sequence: TGTGCCAGCAGCTTATCGGGGGCCAACTACGAGCAGTACTTC.

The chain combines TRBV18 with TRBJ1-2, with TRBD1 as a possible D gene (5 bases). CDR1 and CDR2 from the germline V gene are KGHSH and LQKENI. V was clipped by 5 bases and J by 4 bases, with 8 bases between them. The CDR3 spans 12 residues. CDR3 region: CASSDGGYGYTF. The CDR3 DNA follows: TGTGCCAGCTCAGACGGGGGCTATGGCTACACCTTC.

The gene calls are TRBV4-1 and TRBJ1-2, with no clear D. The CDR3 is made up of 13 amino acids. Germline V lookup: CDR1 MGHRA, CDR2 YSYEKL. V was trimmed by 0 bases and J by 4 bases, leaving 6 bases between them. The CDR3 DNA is TGCGCCAGCAGCCAAGAAGGTAGCTATGGCTACACCTTC. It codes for CASSQEGSYGYTF.

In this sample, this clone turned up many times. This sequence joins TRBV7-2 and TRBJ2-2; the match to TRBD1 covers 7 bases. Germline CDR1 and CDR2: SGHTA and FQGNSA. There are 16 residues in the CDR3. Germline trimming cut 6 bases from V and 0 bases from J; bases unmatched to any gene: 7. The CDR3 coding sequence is TGTGCCAGCAGTAAACGAAGGGGGCCGAACACCGGGGAGCTGTTTTTT. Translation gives CASSKRRGPNTGELFF.

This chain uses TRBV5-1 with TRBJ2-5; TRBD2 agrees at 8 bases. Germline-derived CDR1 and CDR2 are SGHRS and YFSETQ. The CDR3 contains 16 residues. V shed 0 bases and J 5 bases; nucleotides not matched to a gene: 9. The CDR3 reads CASSLESGRRWETQYF. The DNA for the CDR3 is TGCGCCAGCAGCTTGGAAAGCGGGAGACGGTGGGAGACCCAGTACTTC.

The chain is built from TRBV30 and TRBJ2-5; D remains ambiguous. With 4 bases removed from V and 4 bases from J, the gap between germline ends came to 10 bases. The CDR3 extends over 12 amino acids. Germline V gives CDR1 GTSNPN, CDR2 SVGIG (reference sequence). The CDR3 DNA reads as TGTGCCTGGACTCTAAAGGGAGAGACCCAGTACTTC. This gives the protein CAWTLKGETQYF.

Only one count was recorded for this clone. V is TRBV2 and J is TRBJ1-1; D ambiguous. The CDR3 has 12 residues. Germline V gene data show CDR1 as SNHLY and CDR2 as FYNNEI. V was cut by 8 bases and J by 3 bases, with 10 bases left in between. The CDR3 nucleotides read TGTGCCAGCTCGGGAGAGCACACTGAAGCTTTCTTT. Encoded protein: CASSGEHTEAFF.

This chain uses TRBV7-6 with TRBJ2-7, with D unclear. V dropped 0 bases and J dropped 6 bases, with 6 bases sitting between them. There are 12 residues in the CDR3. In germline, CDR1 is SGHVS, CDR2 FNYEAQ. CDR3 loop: CASSLAGGEQYF. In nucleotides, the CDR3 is TGTGCCAGCAGCTTAGCTGGCGGCGAGCAGTACTTC.

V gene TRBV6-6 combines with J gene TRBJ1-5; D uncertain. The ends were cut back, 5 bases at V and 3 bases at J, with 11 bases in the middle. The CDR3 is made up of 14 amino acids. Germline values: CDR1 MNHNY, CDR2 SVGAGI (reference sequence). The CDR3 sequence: CASSLLGFNQPQHF. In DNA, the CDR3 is TGTGCCAGCAGTCTCCTTGGCTTCAATCAGCCCCAGCATTTT.

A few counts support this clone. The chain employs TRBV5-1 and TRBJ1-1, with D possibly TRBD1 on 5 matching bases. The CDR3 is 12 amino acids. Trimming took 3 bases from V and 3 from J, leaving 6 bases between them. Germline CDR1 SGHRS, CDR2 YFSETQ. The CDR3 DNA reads TGCGCCAGCAGCTGGGGGGACACTGAAGCTTTCTTT. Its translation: CASSWGDTEAFF.